This TCR beta chain emerged from a study of early T cells in non-severe SARS-CoV-2 infection. Trimming took 6 bases from V and 9 from J, leaving 21 bases between them. The CDR3 has 15 amino acids. Unique molecular identifier tags were affixed to discrete cDNA molecules. TCRdb reprocessed the 5' RACE reads with MiXCR, giving one entry per CDR3 protein. The data contain approximately 52,000 distinct CDR3 sequences, more than 12% of them singletons. The sequence came from an adult who was a healthcare worker with PCR-confirmed SARS-CoV-2 infection or an uninfected control (not recorded which). Specimen: whole blood, collected at baseline. The chain joins TRBV12-3 or TRBV12-4 to TRBJ2-1; D remains unclear. The CDR3 DNA follows: TGTGCCAGCAGCCCCGGGCTAGGGTCTATCGGTGAGCAGTTCTTC. Translated, it gives CASSPGLGSIGEQFF.